This T cell receptor (beta chain) was recorded in a study of T cell responses to AZD1222 COVID-19 vaccine. The V end lost 3 bases, the J end lost 3 bases, and 8 bases lay between the germline ends. This CDR3 has 13 amino acids. Sequencing was performed with immunoSEQ multiplex PCR; in TCRdb, only in-frame clones are kept and a portion is missing. The repertoire holds 130,000 or so clones, with approximately 94% as singletons. This chain connects TRBV12-3 or TRBV12-4 to TRBJ1-1; D remains unclear. The sample consisted of peripheral blood, taken on day 0 of AZD1222 vaccination. This TCR was sampled from an adult in good health. CDR3 in DNA: TGTGCCAGCAGTTTCGTGGGCGACACTGAAGCTTTCTTT. Translation gives CASSFVGDTEAFF.